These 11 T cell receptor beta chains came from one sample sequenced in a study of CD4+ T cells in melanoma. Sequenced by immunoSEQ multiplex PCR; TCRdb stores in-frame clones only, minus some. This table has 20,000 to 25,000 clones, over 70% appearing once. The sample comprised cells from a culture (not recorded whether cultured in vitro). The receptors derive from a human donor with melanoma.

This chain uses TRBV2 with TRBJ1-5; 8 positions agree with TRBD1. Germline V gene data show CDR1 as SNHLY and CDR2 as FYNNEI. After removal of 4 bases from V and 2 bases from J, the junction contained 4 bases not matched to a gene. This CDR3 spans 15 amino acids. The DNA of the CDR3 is TGTGCCAGCAGTGGACAGGGGACCGGCAATCAGCCCCAGCATTTT. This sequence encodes CASSGQGTGNQPQHF.

The DNA for the CDR3 is TGTGCCAGCAGCCCATCCAGGGTTAGATCGGCGAATGAGCAGTTCTTC. Amino acid sequence: CASSPSRVRSANEQFF. The J gene is TRBJ2-1, the V gene TRBV27; perhaps TRBD1 as D (5 bases). V lost 6 bases and J 7 bases, leaving 22 bases between the germline ends. The germline V gene encodes CDR1 MNHEY and CDR2 SMNVEV (reference sequence). CDR3 length equals 16 residues.

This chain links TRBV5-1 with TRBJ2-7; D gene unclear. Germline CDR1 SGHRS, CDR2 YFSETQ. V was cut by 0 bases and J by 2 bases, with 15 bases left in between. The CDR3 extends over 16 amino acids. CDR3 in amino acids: CASSLDGGPATYEQYF. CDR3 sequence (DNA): TGCGCCAGCAGCTTGGATGGCGGTCCCGCCACCTACGAGCAGTACTTC.

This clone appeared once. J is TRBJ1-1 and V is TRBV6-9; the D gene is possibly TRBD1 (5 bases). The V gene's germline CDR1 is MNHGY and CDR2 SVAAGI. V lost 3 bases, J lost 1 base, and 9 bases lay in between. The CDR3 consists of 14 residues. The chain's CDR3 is CASSYRVTNTEAFF. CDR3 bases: TGTGCCAGCAGTTACAGGGTGACGAACACTGAAGCTTTCTTT.

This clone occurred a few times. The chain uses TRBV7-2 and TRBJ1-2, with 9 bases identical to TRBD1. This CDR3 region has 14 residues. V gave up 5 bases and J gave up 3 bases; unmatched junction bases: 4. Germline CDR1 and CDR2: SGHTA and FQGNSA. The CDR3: CASSTGQGYYGYTF. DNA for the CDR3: TGTGCCAGCAGCACCGGACAGGGGTACTATGGCTACACCTTC.

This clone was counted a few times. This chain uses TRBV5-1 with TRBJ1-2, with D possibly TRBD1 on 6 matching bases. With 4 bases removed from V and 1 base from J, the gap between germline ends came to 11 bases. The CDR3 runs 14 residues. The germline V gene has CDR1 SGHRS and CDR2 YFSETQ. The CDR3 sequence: CASSRDTDNYGYTF. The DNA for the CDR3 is TGCGCCAGCAGCCGGGACACCGATAACTATGGCTACACCTTC. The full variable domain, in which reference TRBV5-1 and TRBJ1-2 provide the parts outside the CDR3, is KAGVTQTPRYLIKTRGQQVTLSCSPISGHRSVSWYQQTPGQGLQFLFEYFSETQRNKGNFPGRFSGRQFSNSRSEMNVSTLELGDSALYLCASSRDTDNYGYTFGSGTRLTVV.

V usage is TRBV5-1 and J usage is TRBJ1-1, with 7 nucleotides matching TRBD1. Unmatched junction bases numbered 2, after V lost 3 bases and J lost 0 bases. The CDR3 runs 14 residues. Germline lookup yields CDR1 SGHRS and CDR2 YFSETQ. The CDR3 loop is CASSSQGLNTEAFF. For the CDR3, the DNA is TGCGCCAGCAGCTCACAGGGGCTGAACACTGAAGCTTTCTTT.

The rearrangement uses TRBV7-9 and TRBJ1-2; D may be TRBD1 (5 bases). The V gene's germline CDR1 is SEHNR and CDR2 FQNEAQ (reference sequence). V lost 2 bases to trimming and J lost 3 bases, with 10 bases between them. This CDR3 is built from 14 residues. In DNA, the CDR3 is TGTGCCAGCAGCTTAAAGGGGCAGTACTATGGCTACACCTTC. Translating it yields CASSLKGQYYGYTF.

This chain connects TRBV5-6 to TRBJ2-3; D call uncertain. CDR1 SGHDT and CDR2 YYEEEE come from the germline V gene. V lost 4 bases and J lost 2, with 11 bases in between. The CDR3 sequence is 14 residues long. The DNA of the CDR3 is TGTGCCAGCAGCCTCCGACACTTCACAGATACGCAGTATTTT. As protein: CASSLRHFTDTQYF.

The CDR3 coding sequence is TGTGCCAGCAGTGAAAATCGGGCCTACACCTTC. This translates into CASSENRAYTF. The rearrangement uses TRBV6-1 and TRBJ1-2; D is ambiguous. The CDR3 loop spans 11 amino acids. Germline V gene sequence: CDR1 MNHNS, CDR2 SASEGT. Between the trimmed V and J ends, which lost 2 bases and 10 bases, there was a span of 8 bases.

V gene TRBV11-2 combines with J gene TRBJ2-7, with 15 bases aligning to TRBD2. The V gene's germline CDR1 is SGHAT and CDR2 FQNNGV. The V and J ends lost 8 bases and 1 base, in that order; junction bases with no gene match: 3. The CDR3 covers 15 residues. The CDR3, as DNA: TGTGCCAGCGCGGGACTAGCGGGGGGTTCCTACGAGCAGTACTTC. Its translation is CASAGLAGGSYEQYF.